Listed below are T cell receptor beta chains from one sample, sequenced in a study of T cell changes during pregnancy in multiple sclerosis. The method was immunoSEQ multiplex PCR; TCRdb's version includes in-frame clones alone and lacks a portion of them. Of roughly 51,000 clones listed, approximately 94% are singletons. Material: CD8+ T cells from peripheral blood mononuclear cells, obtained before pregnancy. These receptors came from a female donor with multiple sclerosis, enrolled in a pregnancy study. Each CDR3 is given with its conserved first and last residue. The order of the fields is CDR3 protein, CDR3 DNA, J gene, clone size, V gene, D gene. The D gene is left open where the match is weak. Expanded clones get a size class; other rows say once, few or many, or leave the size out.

CDR3: CASSVVPRFNEQFF
DNA: TGTGCCAGCAGCGTAGTACCGCGGTTCAATGAGCAGTTCTTC
J: TRBJ2-1
size: NA
V: TRBV9
D: NA

CDR3: CASKLYLNTEAFF
DNA: TGTGCCAGCAAACTGTATTTGAACACTGAAGCTTTCTTT
J: TRBJ1-1
size: few
V: TRBV6-6
D: NA

CDR3: CATSYRGQTEAFF
DNA: TGTGCCACCTCATACAGGGGGCAAACTGAAGCTTTCTTT
J: TRBJ1-1
size: NA
V: TRBV28
D: TRBD1

CDR3: CAISVGQGAVGYGYTF
DNA: TGTGCCATCAGTGTGGGACAGGGGGCAGTAGGCTATGGCTACACCTTC
J: TRBJ1-2
size: NA
V: TRBV10-3
D: TRBD1

CDR3: CTSSQQGLAGGFADTQYF
DNA: TGCACCAGCAGCCAACAGGGGCTAGCGGGAGGGTTCGCAGATACGCAGTATTTT
J: TRBJ2-3
size: NA
V: TRBV1
D: NA

CDR3: CASSLVGLSYEQYF
DNA: TGTGCCAGCAGCTTAGTGGGACTATCTTACGAGCAGTACTTC
J: TRBJ2-7
size: NA
V: TRBV7-8
D: TRBD2

CDR3: CASSQTGGREKLFF
DNA: TGTGCCAGCAGCCAGACAGGGGGGAGAGAAAAACTGTTTTTT
J: TRBJ1-4
size: NA
V: TRBV7-9
D: TRBD1

CDR3: CASSLKGQGYGYTF
DNA: TGTGCCAGCAGCTTAAAGGGACAGGGGTATGGCTACACCTTC
J: TRBJ1-2
size: NA
V: TRBV5-6
D: TRBD1

CDR3: CASSHELAGRNEQYF
DNA: TGCGCCAGCAGCCACGAACTAGCGGGGAGGAACGAGCAGTACTTC
J: TRBJ2-7
size: NA
V: TRBV4-3
D: TRBD2

CDR3: CSVVSGKANVLTF
DNA: TGCAGCGTTGTTTCAGGGAAGGCCAACGTCCTGACTTTC
J: TRBJ2-6
size: NA
V: TRBV29-1
D: NA

CDR3: CASSSRQGAKGNTIYF
DNA: TGTGCCAGCAGTTCGCGACAGGGGGCGAAAGGAAACACCATATATTTT
J: TRBJ1-3
size: NA
V: TRBV27
D: TRBD1

CDR3: CASSRRDRNTGELFF
DNA: TGTGCCAGCAGTCGAAGAGACAGGAATACCGGGGAGCTGTTTTTT
J: TRBJ2-2
size: NA
V: TRBV6-5
D: NA

CDR3: CASTPLGGTQYF
DNA: TGTGCCAGCACCCCCTTGGGGGGTACGCAGTATTTT
J: TRBJ2-3
size: once
V: TRBV6-5
D: NA

CDR3: CASIATGVGASYGYTF
DNA: TGTGCCAGTATCGCCACAGGGGTAGGGGCCTCCTATGGCTACACCTTC
J: TRBJ1-2
size: NA
V: TRBV19
D: TRBD1

CDR3: CASSLERAVGYTF
DNA: TGCGCCAGCAGCTTGGAGCGGGCGGTTGGCTACACCTTC
J: TRBJ1-2
size: NA
V: TRBV5-1
D: NA

CDR3: CASRPAGEGTGELFF
DNA: TGTGCCAGCAGGCCAGCGGGGGAAGGCACCGGGGAGCTGTTTTTT
J: TRBJ2-2
size: NA
V: TRBV6-5
D: TRBD2

CDR3: CASSLGARRDNEQFF
DNA: TGTGCCAGCAGCTTAGGAGCACGGAGGGACAATGAGCAGTTCTTC
J: TRBJ2-1
size: NA
V: TRBV7-3
D: NA

CDR3: CASSLRGAAEAFF
DNA: TGTGCCAGCAGTTTAAGGGGCGCGGCTGAAGCTTTCTTT
J: TRBJ1-1
size: NA
V: TRBV27
D: NA

CDR3: CSVESLAGDLDEQFF
DNA: TGCAGCGTTGAGAGCCTAGCGGGAGATCTTGATGAGCAGTTCTTC
J: TRBJ2-1
size: NA
V: TRBV29-1
D: TRBD2

CDR3: CASSQDPENTEAFF
DNA: TGTGCCAGCAGTCAGGATCCTGAGAACACTGAAGCTTTCTTT
J: TRBJ1-1
size: NA
V: TRBV6-1
D: NA

CDR3: CASSDGTGGVDTQYF
DNA: TGTGCCAGCAGTGACGGTACAGGGGGCGTCGATACGCAGTATTTT
J: TRBJ2-3
size: NA
V: TRBV6-4
D: TRBD1

CDR3: CASSEGFTGGDYGYTF
DNA: TGTGCCAGCAGTGAAGGATTTACAGGGGGGGACTATGGCTACACCTTC
J: TRBJ1-2
size: NA
V: TRBV6-1
D: TRBD1

CDR3: CASSIGQNTEAFF
DNA: TGTGCCAGTAGTATAGGGCAGAACACTGAAGCTTTCTTT
J: TRBJ1-1
size: NA
V: TRBV19
D: NA

CDR3: CASSYSKGLDQPQHF
DNA: TGTGCCAGCAGTTACTCTAAGGGACTTGATCAGCCCCAGCATTTT
J: TRBJ1-5
size: few
V: TRBV6-5
D: NA

CDR3: CASSWSGLAGGFEQFF
DNA: TGTGCCAGCAGCTGGTCCGGACTAGCGGGAGGCTTTGAGCAGTTCTTC
J: TRBJ2-1
size: NA
V: TRBV5-6
D: TRBD2

CDR3: CASSWGGSYNEQFF
DNA: TGTGCCAGCAGTTGGGGCGGGAGCTACAATGAGCAGTTCTTC
J: TRBJ2-1
size: NA
V: TRBV28
D: TRBD2

CDR3: CASSEARSGANVLTF
DNA: TGTGCCAGCAGTGAAGCCAGATCTGGGGCCAACGTCCTGACTTTC
J: TRBJ2-6
size: once
V: TRBV6-1
D: NA

CDR3: CASSWSGTGSYEQYF
DNA: TGTGCCAGCAGTTGGTCCGGGACAGGGTCCTACGAGCAGTACTTC
J: TRBJ2-7
size: NA
V: TRBV27
D: TRBD1

CDR3: CASQESGGSYNEQFF
DNA: TGTGCCAGCCAAGAGTCAGGGGGCTCCTACAATGAGCAGTTCTTC
J: TRBJ2-1
size: NA
V: TRBV18
D: TRBD1

CDR3: CASSLTSGRSNIQYF
DNA: TGTGCCAGCAGCTTGACTAGCGGGAGGTCCAACATTCAGTACTTC
J: TRBJ2-4
size: NA
V: TRBV11-2
D: TRBD2

CDR3: CASSIGGAVDEQFF
DNA: TGTGCCAGTAGTATTGGAGGGGCGGTAGATGAGCAGTTCTTC
J: TRBJ2-1
size: few
V: TRBV19
D: NA

CDR3: CSVEATGGAVNEQFF
DNA: TGCAGCGTTGAAGCGACAGGGGGCGCGGTAAATGAGCAGTTCTTC
J: TRBJ2-1
size: NA
V: TRBV29-1
D: TRBD1

CDR3: CSVAYQNQETQYF
DNA: TGCAGCGTTGCGTATCAGAACCAAGAGACCCAGTACTTC
J: TRBJ2-5
size: NA
V: TRBV29-1
D: NA

CDR3: CASSLFRGRDTGELFF
DNA: TGTGCCAGCAGTTTATTCAGGGGCCGAGACACCGGGGAGCTGTTTTTT
J: TRBJ2-2
size: few
V: TRBV28
D: NA

CDR3: CASSVLALYNEQFF
DNA: TGTGCCAGCAGTGTTCTAGCTCTCTACAATGAGCAGTTCTTC
J: TRBJ2-1
size: once
V: TRBV6-1
D: NA

CDR3: CARTRLLAGGLNEQFF
DNA: TGTGCCAGGACAAGGCTCCTAGCGGGAGGGCTAAATGAGCAGTTCTTC
J: TRBJ2-1
size: NA
V: TRBV2
D: TRBD2

CDR3: CATAKLGTGLNEQYF
DNA: TGTGCCACCGCAAAACTCGGGACAGGGTTGAACGAGCAGTACTTC
J: TRBJ2-7
size: NA
V: TRBV6-6
D: TRBD1

CDR3: CASSLSGTGGNEQFF
DNA: TGTGCCAGCAGTTTATCAGGGACAGGGGGAAATGAGCAGTTCTTC
J: TRBJ2-1
size: NA
V: TRBV27
D: TRBD1

CDR3: CASSLYWGRSYEQYF
DNA: TGCGCCAGCAGCTTGTATTGGGGCCGCTCCTACGAGCAGTACTTC
J: TRBJ2-7
size: NA
V: TRBV5-1
D: NA

CDR3: CASSPQGSYEQYF
DNA: TGTGCCAGCAGCCCACAGGGCTCCTACGAGCAGTACTTC
J: TRBJ2-7
size: NA
V: TRBV14
D: NA

CDR3: CAWTWDSNSGANVLTF
DNA: TGTGCCTGGACTTGGGACAGCAACTCTGGGGCCAACGTCCTGACTTTC
J: TRBJ2-6
size: NA
V: TRBV30
D: TRBD1

CDR3: CASSQAGEGPLSYEQYF
DNA: TGCGCCAGCAGCCAAGCAGGGGAAGGTCCCCTTTCCTACGAGCAGTACTTC
J: TRBJ2-7
size: NA
V: TRBV4-1
D: NA

CDR3: CASSEGTGGGGELFF
DNA: TGTGCCAGCAGTGAAGGGACAGGGGGAGGCGGGGAGCTGTTTTTT
J: TRBJ2-2
size: once
V: TRBV2
D: TRBD1